This is a list of T cell receptor beta chains from one sample in a study of shared clonotypes between healthy human individuals. Sequencing used immunoSEQ multiplex PCR; TCRdb keeps in-frame clones, though not all of them. In the table there are millions of clones, approximately 92% of which are singletons. The material sequenced was naive CD4+ T cells sorted from blood. The receptors come from a man aged 18-30 years in good health. Each CDR3 is given with its conserved first and last residue. A D gene is named only where the DNA matches it firmly. The size entry is marked missing in some rows and otherwise reads once, few, many or a size class.

j_gene: TRBJ2-2; v_gene: TRBV5-1; d_gene: TRBD1; abundance: once; CDR3aa: CASRKFGTVLTGELFF; CDR3nt: TGCGCCAGCAGGAAATTCGGGACAGTCCTCACCGGGGAGCTGTTTTTT
j_gene: TRBJ1-5; v_gene: TRBV5-1; d_gene: TRBD1; abundance: NA; CDR3aa: CASSLTGGANGNQPQHF; CDR3nt: TGCGCCAGCAGCCTTACAGGGGGCGCGAATGGCAATCAGCCCCAGCATTTT
j_gene: TRBJ1-5; v_gene: TRBV5-6; d_gene: NA; abundance: NA; CDR3aa: CASSYEGLSNQPQHF; CDR3nt: TGTGCCAGCAGCTACGAAGGGCTGAGCAATCAGCCCCAGCATTTT
j_gene: TRBJ2-7; v_gene: TRBV5-1; d_gene: NA; abundance: NA; CDR3aa: CASSPSDYEQYF; CDR3nt: TGCGCCAGCAGCCCTAGCGACTACGAGCAGTACTTC
j_gene: TRBJ2-1; v_gene: TRBV5-1; d_gene: TRBD2; abundance: once; CDR3aa: CASSLALAGGSGNEQFF; CDR3nt: TGCGCCAGCAGCTTAGCACTAGCGGGAGGGTCGGGGAATGAGCAGTTCTTC
j_gene: TRBJ2-7; v_gene: TRBV2; d_gene: NA; abundance: NA; CDR3aa: CASLVYYEQYF; CDR3nt: TGTGCCTCGTTAGTATACTACGAGCAGTACTTC
j_gene: TRBJ2-7; v_gene: TRBV6-5; d_gene: NA; abundance: NA; CDR3aa: CASSGADSGSYEQYF; CDR3nt: TGTGCCAGCAGCGGGGCCGACAGTGGATCCTACGAGCAGTACTTC
j_gene: TRBJ2-7; v_gene: TRBV2; d_gene: NA; abundance: NA; CDR3aa: CASSAEIVGEQYF; CDR3nt: TGTGCCAGCAGTGCGGAGATCGTTGGCGAGCAGTACTTC
j_gene: TRBJ1-4; v_gene: TRBV6-5; d_gene: TRBD1; abundance: NA; CDR3aa: CASSGTGWREKLFF; CDR3nt: TGTGCCAGCAGCGGGACAGGATGGAGGGAAAAACTGTTTTTT
j_gene: TRBJ2-1; v_gene: TRBV6-5; d_gene: NA; abundance: NA; CDR3aa: CASSQGHEQFF; CDR3nt: TGTGCCAGCAGCCAGGGGCATGAGCAGTTCTTC
j_gene: TRBJ2-1; v_gene: TRBV18; d_gene: NA; abundance: NA; CDR3aa: CASSPGPTGVYNEQFF; CDR3nt: TGTGCCAGCTCTCCAGGGCCGACAGGCGTATACAATGAGCAGTTCTTC
j_gene: TRBJ2-7; v_gene: TRBV19; d_gene: TRBD1; abundance: NA; CDR3aa: CASSIARTGAYEQYF; CDR3nt: TGTGCCAGTAGTATAGCTAGGACAGGGGCCTACGAGCAGTACTTC
j_gene: TRBJ1-5; v_gene: TRBV30; d_gene: NA; abundance: few; CDR3aa: CAWSGRYDQPQHF; CDR3nt: TGTGCCTGGAGTGGCCGGTATGATCAGCCCCAGCATTTT
j_gene: TRBJ2-2; v_gene: TRBV5-5; d_gene: TRBD1; abundance: NA; CDR3aa: CASSRQGLSTGELFF; CDR3nt: TGTGCCAGCAGCCGACAGGGCCTGAGCACCGGGGAGCTGTTTTTT
j_gene: TRBJ2-5; v_gene: TRBV18; d_gene: TRBD1; abundance: NA; CDR3aa: CASSLGQGLQETQYF; CDR3nt: TGTGCCAGCTCACTGGGACAGGGGCTCCAAGAGACCCAGTACTTC
j_gene: TRBJ2-1; v_gene: TRBV5-4; d_gene: NA; abundance: NA; CDR3aa: CASSLPVGENEQFF; CDR3nt: TGTGCCAGCAGCTTACCCGTAGGGGAGAATGAGCAGTTCTTC
j_gene: TRBJ1-6; v_gene: TRBV10-3; d_gene: NA; abundance: NA; CDR3aa: CAIRSSPGIGDSPLHF; CDR3nt: TGTGCCATCAGATCTTCCCCCGGGATCGGTGATTCACCCCTCCACTTT
j_gene: TRBJ1-6; v_gene: TRBV19; d_gene: NA; abundance: once; CDR3aa: CASSRGVYNSPLHF; CDR3nt: TGTGCCAGTAGTCGTGGGGTCTATAATTCACCCCTCCACTTT
j_gene: TRBJ1-3; v_gene: TRBV28; d_gene: NA; abundance: NA; CDR3aa: CASSETGTGNTIYF; CDR3nt: TGTGCCAGCAGTGAGACGGGGACTGGAAACACCATATATTTT
j_gene: TRBJ2-2; v_gene: TRBV7-8; d_gene: NA; abundance: NA; CDR3aa: CASSLGDGPLTGELFF; CDR3nt: TGTGCCAGCAGCTTAGGTGACGGTCCACTCACCGGGGAGCTGTTTTTT